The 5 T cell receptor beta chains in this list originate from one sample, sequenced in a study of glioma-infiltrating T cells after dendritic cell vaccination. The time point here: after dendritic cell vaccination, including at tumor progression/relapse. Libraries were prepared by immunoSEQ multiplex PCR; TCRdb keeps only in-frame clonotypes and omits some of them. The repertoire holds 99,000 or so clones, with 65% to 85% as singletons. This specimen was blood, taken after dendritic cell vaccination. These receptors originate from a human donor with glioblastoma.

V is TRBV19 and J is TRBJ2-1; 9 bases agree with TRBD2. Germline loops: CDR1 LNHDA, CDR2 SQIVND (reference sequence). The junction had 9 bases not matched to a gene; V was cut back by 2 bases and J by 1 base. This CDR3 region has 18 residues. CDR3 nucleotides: TGTGCCAGTAGTATAAACCGCGGGAGGGGGGCGTCCTACAATGAGCAGTTCTTC. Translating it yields CASSINRGRGASYNEQFF.

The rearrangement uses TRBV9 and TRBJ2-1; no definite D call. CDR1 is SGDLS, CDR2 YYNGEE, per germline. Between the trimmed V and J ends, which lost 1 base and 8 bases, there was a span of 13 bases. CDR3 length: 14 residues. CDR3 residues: CASSVNPGSDEQFF. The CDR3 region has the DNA TGTGCCAGCAGCGTAAACCCCGGCAGCGATGAGCAGTTCTTC.

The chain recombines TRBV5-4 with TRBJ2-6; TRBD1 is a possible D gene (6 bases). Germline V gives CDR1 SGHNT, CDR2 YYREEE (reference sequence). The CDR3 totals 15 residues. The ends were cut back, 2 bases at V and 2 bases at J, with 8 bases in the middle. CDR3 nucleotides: TGTGCCAGCAGCTTTACAGGGCCTGGGGCCAACGTCCTGACTTTC. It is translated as CASSFTGPGANVLTF.

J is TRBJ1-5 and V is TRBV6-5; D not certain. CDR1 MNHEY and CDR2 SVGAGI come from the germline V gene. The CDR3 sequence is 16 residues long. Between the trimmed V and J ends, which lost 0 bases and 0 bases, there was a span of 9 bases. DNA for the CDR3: TGTGCCAGCAGTTACTCGAGGTCCGATAGCAATCAGCCCCAGCATTTT. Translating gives CASSYSRSDSNQPQHF.

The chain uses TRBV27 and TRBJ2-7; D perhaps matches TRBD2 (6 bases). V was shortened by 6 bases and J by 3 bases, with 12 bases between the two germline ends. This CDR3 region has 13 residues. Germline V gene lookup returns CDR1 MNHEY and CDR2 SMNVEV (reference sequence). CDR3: CASSWREDYEQYF. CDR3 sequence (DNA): TGTGCCAGCAGCTGGAGGGAGGACTACGAGCAGTACTTC.